This entry concerns a single T cell receptor beta chain. This clonotype showed up many times. Its antigen has not been determined. Base qualities are not recorded, but no much larger clone differs from it by a single base. Clipping removes 0 bases from V and 7 bases from J, with 7 as the unmatched junction base count. The germline V gene provides CDR1 SGDLS and CDR2 YYNGEE. The CDR3 sequence holds 15 residues, the cysteine and phenylalanine included. CDR3 DNA is the only sequence kept; it has 45 bases, read in frame from the first base. This record comes from a study of human T cells and chemical hapten exposure (dated by TCRdb to about 2021). For the study in its entirety: For sensitization, 2% DPC in acetone was applied to a 2 cm by 2 cm area of upper inner arm skin. Throughout the study period of about 23 weeks, patients also received therapeutic DPC doses to the scalp every week. Patch testing on the upper back used Finn chambers containing 0.01% DPC, with scoring done after 6 days according to International Contact Dermatitis Research Group standards. Most of the patients in the cohort were female, and the cohort covered alopecia areata with under or over 50% scalp involvement, alopecia totalis and alopecia universalis. Libraries were pooled for sequencing, and per-sample TCR yields varied mainly because of small differences in library volumes within the pool. In alopecia patients, the study followed how the peripheral blood TCR repertoire changed in vivo over primary and secondary sensitization to diphenylcyclopropenone (DPC), a hapten. Patient blood was sampled pre-sensitization (week 0) and at 2, 6 and about 24 weeks after DPC sensitization. For TCR sequencing, blood came from some 31 alopecia patients at anywhere from one to four time points (pre-sensitization, 2, 6 and 24 weeks). Results the study describes overall, beyond this receptor: DPC sensitization did not change the number of TCRs with a frequency above 1 in 1000, and there was no evidence of changes in global repertoire structure. Repeated subsampling changed both the strength of the expansion versus patch-test correlation and the threshold at which that correlation became significant. Alopecia, a presumed autoimmune disease, was present in all patients, so the immune response of the patients might differ from that of healthy individuals. Patch test score was positively correlated with the number of PT1 expanded TCRs, with significance at thresholds 8, 16 and 32 but not at 4. Compared with pre-sensitization or healthy control sets, expanded TCRs formed significantly more large CDR3 similarity clusters, which is consistent with antigen-driven responses.

In the paper's terms, the time point label means: pre-sensitization, week 0. Sample treatment or condition, as interpreted from the label and publication: therapeutic diphenylcyclopropenone sensitization with weekly scalp DPC. At each patch-test visit, blood was drawn before the patch test was applied. Patients were eligible if aged 18 to 70, diagnosed with alopecia and judged suitable for DPC therapy, and pregnant patients were excluded. Unfractionated whole blood was collected in Tempus Blood RNA tubes, and total RNA was extracted from that blood. Library preparation used RACE. For sequencing, a NextSeq 500 was employed. Library preparation attached unique molecular identifiers to individual cDNA molecules for quantitative, reproducible TCR counting. Both TCR alpha and TCR beta chains were sequenced from each blood RNA sample. As for the original processing: A median of roughly 99,000 TCRs per sample was observed, with a range of about 20,000 to 750,000. V, J and CDR3 annotation of the TCR reads was carried out using the Decombinator software suite. To make PS versus PT1 abundance plots, every sample was subsampled to the same number of TCRs (28,000). Expanded TCRs were defined as absent before sensitization and observed at least eight times at the 2-week time point. TCRdb applied fastp at Q25 and MiXCR to the public reads, then kept only in-frame beta chains. Rows are unified per CDR3 protein, each entry keeping the most common DNA and genes. TCRdb, rather than the study authors, made the V and J calls. The sample contains over 300,000 distinct CDR3 sequences, 4.5% to 6% of them found a single time. The ten largest account for around 2.6% of the sample.

The TCR sequence derives from a woman in her fifties or sixties with alopecia areata. Some clones in this sample may be carry-over from other donors' samples. This material consisted of whole blood, taken in connection with sensitization to the hapten diphenylcyclopropenone (DPC). The chain was built from TRBV9 and TRBJ2-1, with TRBD2 identical over 7 junction bases. The nucleotide sequence is given as TGTGCCAGCAGCGTAGCCGGGAGGCCCCTAAATGAGCAGTTCTTC. The translation is CASSVAGRPLNEQFF.